This T cell receptor (beta chain) was identified in a study of immunodeficiency (dated by TCRdb to the late 2010s). About the investigation overall: The repertoires were analyzed to search for VDJ recombination defects and oligoclonality. Results and caveats for the whole study, not just this receptor: Based on top-100 and total clonotype frequencies, severe oligoclonality was found in patient CD8+ T cells but not in patient CD4+ T cells. V-J pairing and productive entropy in CD4+ T cells appeared similar in patients and controls. In the entropy comparisons of patients versus healthy controls, patients were shown as n=3 (open circles), and an effect on thymic development was only suggested as possible.

Notes on this clone: It lacks a known antigen. Base qualities are not recorded, but no much larger clone differs from it by a single base.

Fewer naive CD4 and especially CD8 T cells, with expanded effector memory subpopulations, were found in the patients. CD3+CD4+ T cells were sorted from fresh PBMCs before TCR sequencing. V is cut by 3 bases and J by 0 bases, and the space between the germline ends is 9 bases. Spanning cysteine to phenylalanine, the CDR3 consists of 14 amino acids. Only CDR3 DNA remains: 42 bases, in frame from the first base. From the germline V gene (reference sequence), CDR1 is WNHNN and CDR2 is SYGVQD. Genomic DNA was extracted with the QIAamp DNA Blood Mini Kit and sent for immunoSEQ repertoire analysis. A standard quantity of genomic DNA template was used for amplification of CDR3 regions by multiplex PCR. The PCR products underwent sequencing on an Illumina platform. Concerning the study's data processing: Sequences were mapped to a reference, using V, D and J gene definitions from IMGT. A nearest-neighbor clustering algorithm merged closely related sequences to remove PCR and sequencing errors. V, D and J usage in productive unique and total sequences was analyzed using ImmunoSEQ Analyzer tools and R version 3.6.1. TCRdb took this table from immuneACCESS and kept in-frame rearrangements with V and J called. Such tables lack part of the clones; where checked against another copy, unresolved V genes explain under half of the gap, and the rest is unexplained. V, J and clone size are those of that table, while D and trimming were read from the DNA. The sample yields 2,000 to 2,500 clones; 88% were counted once. Approximately 8.3% of the sample rests with the top ten.

The chain couples TRBV10-1 to TRBJ2-7; possibly the D gene is TRBD1, per 5 matching bases. Sequencing was carried out using CD4+ T cells from blood. The receptor was isolated from a girl aged 10-17 years with POLD1 deficiency. The CDR3 in this case is CASSDAQGSYEQYF. Here is the DNA: TGCGCCAGCAGTGACGCCCAGGGCTCCTACGAGCAGTACTTC.